The rows below give T cell receptor beta chains drawn from one sample of a study of T cell clonotyping in hematopoietic cell transplantation. The table came from immunoSEQ multiplex PCR; TCRdb's copy has only in-frame clones and leaves some out. The sample carries some 4,000 clones, less than 85% recorded once. This material consisted of peripheral blood mononuclear cells, taken 100 days after allogeneic stem cell transplant. These TCRs come from a male patient aged 50 to 59 who had an allogeneic stem cell transplant from an unrelated donor, so the T cells may come from the graft donor. Some clones in this sample may be carry-over from other donors' samples. The CDR3 runs from the conserved cysteine through the conserved F or W. Fields, in order: J gene, D gene, V gene, clone size, CDR3 DNA, CDR3 protein. D genes are given only for firm matches. Clone size is stated in some rows and not others, as once, few, many or a class when expanded.

>TRBJ2-5|TRBD2|TRBV4-2|.
TGTGCCAGCAGCCAAGAGCGGGGGGGCCAAGAGACCCAGTACTTC
CASSQERGGQETQYF
>TRBJ1-1|.|TRBV30|.
TGTGCCTGGAGTGTACAGGCAGAAGCTTTCTTT
CAWSVQAEAFF
>TRBJ1-2|TRBD1|TRBV5-1|.
TGCGCCAGCAGCTTTAATACAGGGGGGGCGTATGGCTACACCTTC
CASSFNTGGAYGYTF
>TRBJ2-5|TRBD1|TRBV19|.
TGTGCCAGTAGTATTGGGCAGGGGGCAGAGACCCAGTACTTC
CASSIGQGAETQYF
>TRBJ2-5|.|TRBV2|.
TGTGCCAGCAATCGGGGGCTCGGCCAAGAGACCCAGTACTTC
CASNRGLGQETQYF
>TRBJ1-3|.|TRBV6-1|.
TGTGCCAGCTCAGGGGAGGCTGGAAACACCATATATTTT
CASSGEAGNTIYF
>TRBJ2-1|.|TRBV19|few
TGTGCCAGTAGTATACTAAGCGGGCGTCGCTACAATGAGCAGTTCTTC
CASSILSGRRYNEQFF
>TRBJ1-2|.|TRBV11-2|medium-sized
TGTGCCAGCAGCCCCACGCGGTATGGCTACACCTTC
CASSPTRYGYTF
>TRBJ1-5|.|TRBV6-1|once
TGTGCCACTGGAGTGGCGTTTGATCAGCCCCAGCATTTT
CATGVAFDQPQHF
>TRBJ2-7|.|TRBV9|.
TGTGCCAGCAGCGAGTTTAGGACCCCCAGCTCCTACGAGCAGTACTTC
CASSEFRTPSSYEQYF
>TRBJ1-2|.|TRBV6-6|.
TGTGCCAGCAGTACAGCCCCTCCATTTCGGGGCTACACCTTC
CASSTAPPFRGYTF
>TRBJ1-1|.|TRBV7-2|.
TGTGCCAGCAGCTTAGTCTCGGGGACGTACACTGAAGCTTTCTTT
CASSLVSGTYTEAFF
>TRBJ2-7|TRBD1|TRBV11-2|.
TGTGCCAGCAGCTTAGATGGGACAGGGGGCAACGAGCAGTACTTC
CASSLDGTGGNEQYF
>TRBJ2-5|.|TRBV19|few
TGTGCCAGTAGCTATTCGGGAACCGGGACTCTCAGGTCTCAAGAGACCCAGTACTTC
CASSYSGTGTLRSQETQYF
>TRBJ1-1|.|TRBV11-2|once
TGTGCCAGCAGCCCTCTGGTGGGAAACACTGAAGCTTTCTTT
CASSPLVGNTEAFF
>TRBJ1-1|.|TRBV4-1|.
TGCGCCAGCAGCCCTTCGGCAGGGAACACTGAAGCTTTCTTT
CASSPSAGNTEAFF
>TRBJ2-7|TRBD1|TRBV11-3|.
TGTGCCAGCAGCGCAGGGACAGGGGAGGGTTACGAGCAGTACTTC
CASSAGTGEGYEQYF
>TRBJ1-5|.|TRBV6-5|.
TGTGCCAGCAGCACCCTGGGGCTTCAGCCCCAGCATTTT
CASSTLGLQPQHF
>TRBJ2-7|TRBD1|TRBV19|.
TGTGCCAGTAGTATTCTCGGGACAGGCGGCGAGCAGTACTTC
CASSILGTGGEQYF
>TRBJ1-2|TRBD1|TRBV7-9|.
TGTGCCAGCAGCTTAGCATTGGGACAGATCGACTATGGCTACACCTTC
CASSLALGQIDYGYTF
>TRBJ2-7|.|TRBV19|.
TGTGCCAGGGGCTACGAGCAGTACTTC
CARGYEQYF
>TRBJ1-6|TRBD1|TRBV25-1|few
TGTGCCAGCAGTGAATGGGGACAGGCACCCCTCCACTTT
CASSEWGQAPLHF
>TRBJ2-7|.|TRBV7-2|.
TGTGCCAGCAGCGGAGACAGGTATAGGGGATCCTACGAGCAGTACTTC
CASSGDRYRGSYEQYF
>TRBJ2-3|TRBD2|TRBV29-1|.
TGCAGCGTTGAGCTAGCGGGGAGCACAGATACGCAGTATTTT
CSVELAGSTDTQYF
>TRBJ2-7|TRBD2|TRBV6-1|once
TGTGCCAGCAGTGAAGAGCTAGCGGGGGCCTACGAGCAGTACTTC
CASSEELAGAYEQYF
>TRBJ1-1|.|TRBV5-1|once
TGCGCCAGCAGCACCCGAGGGGTGAACACTGAAGCTTTCTTT
CASSTRGVNTEAFF
>TRBJ1-1|.|TRBV9|.
TGTGCCAGCAGCTGGGGGCACCAGAACACTGAAGCTTTCTTT
CASSWGHQNTEAFF
>TRBJ2-3|.|TRBV6-5|.
TGTGCCAGCAGTTACTCGAGTGCGGATACGCAGTATTTT
CASSYSSADTQYF
>TRBJ1-5|.|TRBV7-2|.
TGTGCCAGCAGCTTCTGGGTTTTGCAGCCCCAGCATTTT
CASSFWVLQPQHF
>TRBJ2-7|TRBD1|TRBV4-1|hyperexpanded
TGCGCCAGCAGCCAGGGACAGGGGGAGGGGTACGAGCAGTACTTC
CASSQGQGEGYEQYF
>TRBJ1-2|.|TRBV29-1|.
TGCAGCGTATATACAGAATCCTATGGCTACACCTTC
CSVYTESYGYTF
>TRBJ2-7|TRBD1|TRBV11-2|.
TGTGCCAGCAGCTCCCAGACAGGGTCGTACGAGCAGTACTTC
CASSSQTGSYEQYF
>TRBJ2-1|.|TRBV5-4|.
TGTGCCAGCAGCTTGGCTATTGGCAATGAGCAGTTCTTC
CASSLAIGNEQFF
>TRBJ1-5|.|TRBV6-5|.
TGTGCCAGCAGTCTAATGGGGGGTTATCAGCCCCAGCATTTT
CASSLMGGYQPQHF
>TRBJ1-2|.|TRBV6-1|few
TGTGCCAGCAGTGAATTTGAGGCAGGAAGCTACACCTTC
CASSEFEAGSYTF
>TRBJ1-2|TRBD1|TRBV19|once
TGTGCCAGTAGCCAGGGGGAAGGGATCTATGGCTACACCTTC
CASSQGEGIYGYTF
>TRBJ1-2|.|TRBV28|.
TGTGCCAGCACGCCAGGGGTTGAGTATGGCTACACCTTC
CASTPGVEYGYTF
>TRBJ1-5|TRBD1|TRBV6-4|.
TGTGCCAGCAGGGGACAGGGTGGTAGACAGCCCCAGCATTTT
CASRGQGGRQPQHF
>TRBJ1-6|TRBD1|TRBV2|.
TGTGCCAGCAGTTGGACAGGGCTTTATAATTCACCCCTCCACTTT
CASSWTGLYNSPLHF
>TRBJ1-5|.|TRBV6-5|.
TGTGCCAGCAGCCCCGTTCGAGGAAGCAATCAGCCCCAGCATTTT
CASSPVRGSNQPQHF
>TRBJ2-3|.|TRBV6-5|.
TGTGCCAGCCGGAGGCTCATCACAGATACGCAGTATTTT
CASRRLITDTQYF
>TRBJ1-3|.|TRBV4-1|.
TGCGCCAGCAGCCAAGATGGGGACTCTGGAAACACCATATATTTT
CASSQDGDSGNTIYF
>TRBJ2-1|TRBD2|TRBV28|.
TGTGCCAGCAGTCGAGCGGGAGGGGATGAGCAGTTCTTC
CASSRAGGDEQFF
>TRBJ2-5|.|TRBV7-2|.
TGTGCCAGCAGCCCCGATGGCTCGCCCAGGACGACCCAGTACTTC
CASSPDGSPRTTQYF
>TRBJ2-1|.|TRBV13|few
TGTGCCAGCAGCTTAGAGGCGCCAGGGAACAATGAGCAGTTCTTC
CASSLEAPGNNEQFF
>TRBJ1-4|.|TRBV14|few
TGTGCCAGCAGCCAAGGCGGACTGACTTTGTTTTTT
CASSQGGLTLFF
>TRBJ2-1|TRBD2|TRBV6-4|few
TGTGCCAGCAGTGCGGGGACTAGCGGGAGGGCACATGAGCAGTTCTTC
CASSAGTSGRAHEQFF
>TRBJ1-3|.|TRBV30|.
TGTGCCTGGAGTGAGTCCGGCTTTCCTGGAAACACCATATATTTT
CAWSESGFPGNTIYF
>TRBJ2-3|.|TRBV5-6|.
TGTGCCAGCAGCGTAAAAGGTCCCTCTAGCACAGATACGCAGTATTTT
CASSVKGPSSTDTQYF
>TRBJ1-5|.|TRBV7-2|once
TGTGCCAGCAGCTTAGGGGAGTATCAGCCCCAGCATTTT
CASSLGEYQPQHF